This T cell receptor beta chain was obtained from a study of human T cells and chemical hapten exposure. The overall study: A mostly female patient group had alopecia areata, totalis or universalis. Points from the study as a whole: No shift was seen in TCRs above 1 in 1000 frequency with DPC sensitization. Every donor had alopecia, and their immune response may therefore differ from healthy people's.

As to time point: patch test 1, 2 weeks after DPC sensitization. Treatment of the sample: therapeutic diphenylcyclopropenone sensitization with weekly scalp DPC. Regarding this clonotype: The antigen remains unidentified.

TCRdb re-called the RACE reads through MiXCR, storing one row per CDR3 protein. The sample comprises around 340,000 distinct CDR3 sequences, around 7% of which are singletons, and approximately 8% rests with the top ten. Germline V gene lookup returns CDR1 MNHEY and CDR2 SVGEGT. The CDR3 length is 15 residues. V dropped 4 bases and J dropped 7; count of bases not matched to a gene: 7. The sample was whole blood, taken in connection with sensitization to the hapten diphenylcyclopropenone (DPC). The TCR originated in a woman aged 18-35 years with alopecia areata. Some clones in this sample may be carry-over from other donors' samples. The V call is TRBV6-2 or TRBV6-3, the J call TRBJ1-6, with TRBD1 identical over 7 bases. The CDR3 DNA reads TGTGCCAGCAGTTCTCAAGGGGGCGCGAATTCACCCCTCCACTTT. Translating gives CASSSQGGANSPLHF.